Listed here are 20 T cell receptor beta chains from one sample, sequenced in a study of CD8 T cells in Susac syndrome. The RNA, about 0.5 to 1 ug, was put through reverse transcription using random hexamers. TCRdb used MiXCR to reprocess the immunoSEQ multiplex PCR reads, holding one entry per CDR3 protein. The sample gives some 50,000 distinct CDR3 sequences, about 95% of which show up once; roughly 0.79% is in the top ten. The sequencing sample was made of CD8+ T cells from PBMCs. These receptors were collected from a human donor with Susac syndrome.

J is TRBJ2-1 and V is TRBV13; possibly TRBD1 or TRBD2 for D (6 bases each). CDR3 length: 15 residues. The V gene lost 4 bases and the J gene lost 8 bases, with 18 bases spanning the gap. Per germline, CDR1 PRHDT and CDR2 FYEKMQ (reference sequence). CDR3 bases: TGTGCCAGCAGCTCACCTTGGGGGGCAGCATATGAGCAGTTCTTC. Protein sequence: CASSSPWGAAYEQFF.

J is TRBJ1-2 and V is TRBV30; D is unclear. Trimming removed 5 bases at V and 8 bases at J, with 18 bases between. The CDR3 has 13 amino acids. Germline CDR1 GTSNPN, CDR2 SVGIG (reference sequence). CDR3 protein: CAWGTNIGFGYTF. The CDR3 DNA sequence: TGTGCCTGGGGCACGAACATTGGATTCGGCTACACCTTC.

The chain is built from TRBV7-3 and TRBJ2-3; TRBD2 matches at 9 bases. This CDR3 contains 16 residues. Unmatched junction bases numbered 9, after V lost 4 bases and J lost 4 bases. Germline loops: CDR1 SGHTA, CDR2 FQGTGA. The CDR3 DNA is TGTGCCAGCAGCTCGCCTCTAAGCGGGGGGTCAGATACGCAGTATTTT. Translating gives CASSSPLSGGSDTQYF. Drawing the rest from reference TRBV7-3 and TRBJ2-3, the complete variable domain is GAGVSQTPSNKVTEKGKYVELRCDPISGHTALYWYRQSLGQGPEFLIYFQGTGAADDSGLPNDRFFAVRPEGSVSTLKIQRTERGDSAVYLCASSSPLSGGSDTQYFGPGTRLTVL.

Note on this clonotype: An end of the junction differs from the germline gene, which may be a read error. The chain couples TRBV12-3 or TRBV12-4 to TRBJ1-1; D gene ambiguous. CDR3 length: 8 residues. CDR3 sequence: CASSNSGF. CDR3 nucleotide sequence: TGTGCCAGCAGCAACAGTGGCTTT.

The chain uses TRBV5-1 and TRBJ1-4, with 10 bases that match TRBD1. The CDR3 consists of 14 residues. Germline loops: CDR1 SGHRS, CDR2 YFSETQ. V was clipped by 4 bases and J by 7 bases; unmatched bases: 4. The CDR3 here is CASSQTGGVEKLFF. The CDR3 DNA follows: TGCGCCAGCAGCCAGACAGGGGGCGTTGAAAAACTGTTTTTT.

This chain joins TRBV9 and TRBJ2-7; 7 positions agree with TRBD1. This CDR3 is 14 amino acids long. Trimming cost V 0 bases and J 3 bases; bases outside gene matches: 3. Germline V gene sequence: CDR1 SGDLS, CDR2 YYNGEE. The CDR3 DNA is TGTGCCAGCAGCGTAGGGGACAGCTTCTACGAGCAGTACTTC. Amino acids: CASSVGDSFYEQYF. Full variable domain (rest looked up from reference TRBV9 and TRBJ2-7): DSGVTQTPKHLITATGQRVTLRCSPRSGDLSVYWYQQSLDQGLQFLIQYYNGEERAKGNILERFSAQQFPDLHSELNLSSLELGDSALYFCASSVGDSFYEQYFGPGTRLTVT.

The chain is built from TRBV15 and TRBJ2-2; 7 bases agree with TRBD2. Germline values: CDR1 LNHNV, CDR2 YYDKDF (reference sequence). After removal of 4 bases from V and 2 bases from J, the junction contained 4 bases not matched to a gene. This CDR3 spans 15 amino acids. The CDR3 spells CATSTWGGNTGELFF. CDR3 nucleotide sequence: TGTGCCACCAGCACCTGGGGGGGAAACACCGGGGAGCTGTTTTTT.

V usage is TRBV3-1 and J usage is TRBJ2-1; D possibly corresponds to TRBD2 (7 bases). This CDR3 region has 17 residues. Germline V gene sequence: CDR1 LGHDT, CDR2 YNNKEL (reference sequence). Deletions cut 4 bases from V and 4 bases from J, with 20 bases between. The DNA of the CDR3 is TGTGCCAGCAGCCCAAACGATAGGGGGGAGGGTTACAATGAGCAGTTCTTC. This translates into CASSPNDRGEGYNEQFF.

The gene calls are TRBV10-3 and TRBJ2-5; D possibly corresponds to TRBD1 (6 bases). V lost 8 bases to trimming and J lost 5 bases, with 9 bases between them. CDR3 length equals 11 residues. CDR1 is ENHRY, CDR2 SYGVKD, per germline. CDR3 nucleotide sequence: TGTGCCATCGGGGGCCGGGAGACCCAGTACTTC. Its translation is CAIGGRETQYF.

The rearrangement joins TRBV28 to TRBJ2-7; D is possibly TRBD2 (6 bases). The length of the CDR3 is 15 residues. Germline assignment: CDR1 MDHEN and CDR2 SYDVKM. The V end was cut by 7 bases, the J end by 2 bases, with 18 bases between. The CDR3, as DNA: TGTGCCAGCAACAATCCTCCCGGGGGTACCTACGAGCAGTACTTC. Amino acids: CASNNPPGGTYEQYF.

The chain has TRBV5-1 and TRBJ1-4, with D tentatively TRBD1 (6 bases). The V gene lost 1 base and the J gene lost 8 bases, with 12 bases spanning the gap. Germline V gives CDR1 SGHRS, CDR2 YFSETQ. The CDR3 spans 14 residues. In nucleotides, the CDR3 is TGCGCCAGCAGCTTGCTCCCAGGGGCGGAAAAACTGTTTTTT. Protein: CASSLLPGAEKLFF.

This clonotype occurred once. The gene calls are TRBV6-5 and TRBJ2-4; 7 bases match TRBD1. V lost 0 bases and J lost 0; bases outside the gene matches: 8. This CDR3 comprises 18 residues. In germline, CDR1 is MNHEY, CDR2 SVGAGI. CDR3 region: CASSYSTDRDRAKNIQYF. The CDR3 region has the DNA TGTGCCAGCAGTTACTCGACTGACAGGGATAGAGCCAAAAACATTCAGTACTTC.

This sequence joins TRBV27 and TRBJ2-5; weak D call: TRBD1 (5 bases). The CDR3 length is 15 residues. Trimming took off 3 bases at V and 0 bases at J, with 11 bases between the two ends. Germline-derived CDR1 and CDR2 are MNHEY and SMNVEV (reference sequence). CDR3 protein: CASSLVAGHQETQYF. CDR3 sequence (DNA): TGTGCCAGCAGTTTGGTCGCAGGGCACCAAGAGACCCAGTACTTC.

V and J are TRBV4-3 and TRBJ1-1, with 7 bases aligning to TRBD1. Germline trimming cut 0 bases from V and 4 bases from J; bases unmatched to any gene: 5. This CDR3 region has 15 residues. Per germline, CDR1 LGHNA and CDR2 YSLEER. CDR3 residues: CASSQDLGTVTEAFF. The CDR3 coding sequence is TGCGCCAGCAGCCAAGACCTAGGGACAGTCACTGAAGCTTTCTTT.

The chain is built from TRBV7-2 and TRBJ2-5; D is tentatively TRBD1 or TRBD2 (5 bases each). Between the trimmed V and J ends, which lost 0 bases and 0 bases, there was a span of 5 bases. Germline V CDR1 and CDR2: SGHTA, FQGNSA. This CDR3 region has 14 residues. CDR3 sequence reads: CASSLAGDQETQYF. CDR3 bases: TGTGCCAGCAGCTTAGCGGGGGACCAAGAGACCCAGTACTTC.

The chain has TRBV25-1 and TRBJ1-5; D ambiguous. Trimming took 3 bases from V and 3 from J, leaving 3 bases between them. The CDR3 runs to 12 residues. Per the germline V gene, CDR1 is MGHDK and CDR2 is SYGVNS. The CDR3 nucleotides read TGTGCCAGCAGTGACGTCAATCAGCCCCAGCATTTT. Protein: CASSDVNQPQHF.

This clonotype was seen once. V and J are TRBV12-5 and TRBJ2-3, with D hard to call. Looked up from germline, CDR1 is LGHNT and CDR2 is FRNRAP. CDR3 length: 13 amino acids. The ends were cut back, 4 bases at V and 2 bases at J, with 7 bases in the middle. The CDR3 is CASGWEYTDTQYF. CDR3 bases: TGTGCTAGTGGTTGGGAATACACAGATACGCAGTATTTT. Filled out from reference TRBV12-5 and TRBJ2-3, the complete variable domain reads DARVTQTPRHKVTEMGQEVTMRCQPILGHNTVFWYRQTMMQGLELLAYFRNRAPLDDSGMPKDRFSAEMPDATLATLKIQPSEPRDSAVYFCASGWEYTDTQYFGPGTRLTVL.

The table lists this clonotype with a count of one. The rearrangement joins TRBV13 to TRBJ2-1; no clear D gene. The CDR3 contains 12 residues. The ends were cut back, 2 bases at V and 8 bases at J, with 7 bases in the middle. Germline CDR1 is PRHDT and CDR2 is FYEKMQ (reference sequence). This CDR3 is CASSLIGHEQFF. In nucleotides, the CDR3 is TGTGCCAGCAGCTTAATAGGGCATGAGCAGTTCTTC.

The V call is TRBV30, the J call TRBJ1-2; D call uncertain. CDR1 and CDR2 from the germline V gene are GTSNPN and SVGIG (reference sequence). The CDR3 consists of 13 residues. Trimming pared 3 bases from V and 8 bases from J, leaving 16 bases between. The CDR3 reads CAWRAVAEGGYTF. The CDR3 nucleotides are TGTGCCTGGAGGGCCGTGGCAGAAGGGGGCTACACCTTC.

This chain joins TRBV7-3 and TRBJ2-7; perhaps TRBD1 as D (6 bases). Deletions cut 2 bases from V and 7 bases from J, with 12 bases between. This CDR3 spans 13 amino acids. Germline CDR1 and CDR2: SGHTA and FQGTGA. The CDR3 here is CASSLSRGGEQYF. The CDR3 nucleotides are TGTGCCAGCAGCTTATCCAGGGGTGGTGAGCAGTACTTC.